Listed below are T cell receptor beta chains from one sample, sequenced in a study of T cells expressing NK-cell markers. Reanalyzing the 5' RACE reads, TCRdb keeps one entry per CDR3 protein, without DNA. The sample table includes approximately 460,000 distinct CDR3 sequences. Specimen: blood T cells: a sorted CD56 or NKG2C T cell subset, CD4+ or CD8+ T cells, or bulk PBMC T cells (not recorded which). The source is a woman aged 18 to 69 in good health. Each CDR3 is given with its conserved first and last residue. Fields, in order: CDR3 length, V gene, J gene, CDR3 protein.

CDR3 length: 14
V gene: TRBV11-2
J gene: TRBJ1-1
CDR3 protein: CASSLDFWNTEAFF

CDR3 length: 12
V gene: TRBV7-7
J gene: TRBJ2-3
CDR3 protein: CASSPGSDTQYF

CDR3 length: 14
V gene: TRBV20-1
J gene: TRBJ2-5
CDR3 protein: CSASKQGAGETQYF

CDR3 length: 15
V gene: TRBV6-5
J gene: TRBJ2-1
CDR3 protein: CASSTWTGPSNEQFF

CDR3 length: 13
V gene: TRBV7-6
J gene: TRBJ2-1
CDR3 protein: CASSPRLAGVQFF

CDR3 length: 13
V gene: TRBV20-1
J gene: TRBJ1-1
CDR3 protein: CSARRDAASEAFF

CDR3 length: 13
V gene: TRBV12-3/TRBV12-4
J gene: TRBJ1-2
CDR3 protein: CATRLAGLYGYTF

CDR3 length: 15
V gene: TRBV7-2
J gene: TRBJ2-4
CDR3 protein: CASSALSLAKNIQYF

CDR3 length: 14
V gene: TRBV5-1
J gene: TRBJ2-4
CDR3 protein: CASSLGVPKNIQYF

CDR3 length: 16
V gene: TRBV5-5
J gene: TRBJ2-7
CDR3 protein: CASSLVRTGGLGVFYF

CDR3 length: 15
V gene: TRBV12-3/TRBV12-4
J gene: TRBJ2-2
CDR3 protein: CASSFGGGNTGELFF

CDR3 length: 14
V gene: TRBV5-1
J gene: TRBJ2-5
CDR3 protein: CASSPPWSRETQYF

CDR3 length: 16
V gene: TRBV5-1
J gene: TRBJ2-3
CDR3 protein: CASADFWGSELDTQYF

CDR3 length: 14
V gene: TRBV20-1
J gene: TRBJ2-7
CDR3 protein: CSARDPGRGGEQYF

CDR3 length: 14
V gene: TRBV7-3
J gene: TRBJ2-3
CDR3 protein: CASSPGPYTDTQYF

CDR3 length: 15
V gene: TRBV6-1
J gene: TRBJ2-3
CDR3 protein: CASSKTSGGVDTQYF

CDR3 length: 16
V gene: TRBV5-4
J gene: TRBJ1-4
CDR3 protein: CASSLDRGRPNEKLFF

CDR3 length: 14
V gene: TRBV2
J gene: TRBJ2-7
CDR3 protein: CASDYGGVRGEQYF

CDR3 length: 17
V gene: TRBV4-3
J gene: TRBJ2-3
CDR3 protein: CASSQGSLAGGLDTQYF

CDR3 length: 13
V gene: TRBV12-3/TRBV12-4
J gene: TRBJ1-1
CDR3 protein: CASTQGPPEGAFF

CDR3 length: 15
V gene: TRBV4-1
J gene: TRBJ2-2
CDR3 protein: CASSREASNTGELFF

CDR3 length: 15
V gene: TRBV6-1
J gene: TRBJ1-5
CDR3 protein: CASSELGQGDQPQHF

CDR3 length: 14
V gene: TRBV27
J gene: TRBJ2-1
CDR3 protein: CASSDSGTYNEQFF

CDR3 length: 19
V gene: TRBV18
J gene: TRBJ2-4
CDR3 protein: CASSPGAGGAILAKNIQYF

CDR3 length: 15
V gene: TRBV11-2
J gene: TRBJ2-3
CDR3 protein: CASSSSGPLTDTQYF

CDR3 length: 13
V gene: TRBV5-1
J gene: TRBJ2-3
CDR3 protein: CASSFGAFDTQYF

CDR3 length: 15
V gene: TRBV12-3/TRBV12-4
J gene: TRBJ2-1
CDR3 protein: CASSGQGGVYNEQFF

CDR3 length: 15
V gene: TRBV5-4
J gene: TRBJ2-2
CDR3 protein: CASSLDRGLPRELFF

CDR3 length: 16
V gene: TRBV29-1
J gene: TRBJ1-5
CDR3 protein: CSVSETGAVVGQPQHF

CDR3 length: 13
V gene: TRBV12-3/TRBV12-4
J gene: TRBJ2-7
CDR3 protein: CASSLHRGYEQYF

CDR3 length: 13
V gene: TRBV20-1
J gene: TRBJ2-3
CDR3 protein: CSARPAGLDTQYF

CDR3 length: 11
V gene: TRBV6-5
J gene: TRBJ2-1
CDR3 protein: CASTKGGSQFF

CDR3 length: 14
V gene: TRBV20-1
J gene: TRBJ2-7
CDR3 protein: CSASRPTISYEQYF

CDR3 length: 15
V gene: TRBV15
J gene: TRBJ1-5
CDR3 protein: CATSRGVDSNQPQHF

CDR3 length: 15
V gene: TRBV20-1
J gene: TRBJ2-5
CDR3 protein: CSARLAGEIKETQYF

CDR3 length: 14
V gene: TRBV7-8
J gene: TRBJ1-2
CDR3 protein: CASSLMQGNYGYTF

CDR3 length: 13
V gene: TRBV29-1
J gene: TRBJ2-3
CDR3 protein: CSVHQGASDTQYF

CDR3 length: 16
V gene: TRBV4-2
J gene: TRBJ1-4
CDR3 protein: CASSQEPGRSNEKLFF

CDR3 length: 19
V gene: TRBV5-6
J gene: TRBJ2-7
CDR3 protein: CASSLAEGRWYRGSYEQYF

CDR3 length: 17
V gene: TRBV7-6
J gene: TRBJ1-3
CDR3 protein: CASSLAGRRTSGNTIYF

CDR3 length: 14
V gene: TRBV20-1
J gene: TRBJ2-7
CDR3 protein: CSARPLAGPYEQYF

CDR3 length: 16
V gene: TRBV9
J gene: TRBJ2-2
CDR3 protein: CASSDSGTENTGELFF

CDR3 length: 14
V gene: TRBV28
J gene: TRBJ2-7
CDR3 protein: CASSLFPSSYEQYF

CDR3 length: 15
V gene: TRBV12-3/TRBV12-4
J gene: TRBJ1-2
CDR3 protein: CASSPGRDRNYGYTF

CDR3 length: 15
V gene: TRBV12-3/TRBV12-4
J gene: TRBJ2-7
CDR3 protein: CASSLTGTISYEQYF

CDR3 length: 15
V gene: TRBV4-2
J gene: TRBJ2-7
CDR3 protein: CASSQASRGSGEQYF

CDR3 length: 15
V gene: TRBV12-3/TRBV12-4
J gene: TRBJ2-1
CDR3 protein: CASTTPLAGANEQFF

CDR3 length: 13
V gene: TRBV29-1
J gene: TRBJ2-2
CDR3 protein: CSGAGPNTGELFF

CDR3 length: 14
V gene: TRBV5-6
J gene: TRBJ2-5
CDR3 protein: CASSPPTAQETQYF

CDR3 length: 21
V gene: TRBV18
J gene: TRBJ2-3
CDR3 protein: CASSPQPQGPSRRNRTDTQYF

CDR3 length: 15
V gene: TRBV4-2
J gene: TRBJ2-1
CDR3 protein: CASSPTSGSRNEQFF

CDR3 length: 17
V gene: TRBV3-1
J gene: TRBJ2-1
CDR3 protein: CASSPRGRLAPYNEQFF

CDR3 length: 16
V gene: TRBV4-3
J gene: TRBJ2-3
CDR3 protein: CASSQPGLALPDTQYF

CDR3 length: 15
V gene: TRBV4-1
J gene: TRBJ2-2
CDR3 protein: CASSQGGFLTGELFF